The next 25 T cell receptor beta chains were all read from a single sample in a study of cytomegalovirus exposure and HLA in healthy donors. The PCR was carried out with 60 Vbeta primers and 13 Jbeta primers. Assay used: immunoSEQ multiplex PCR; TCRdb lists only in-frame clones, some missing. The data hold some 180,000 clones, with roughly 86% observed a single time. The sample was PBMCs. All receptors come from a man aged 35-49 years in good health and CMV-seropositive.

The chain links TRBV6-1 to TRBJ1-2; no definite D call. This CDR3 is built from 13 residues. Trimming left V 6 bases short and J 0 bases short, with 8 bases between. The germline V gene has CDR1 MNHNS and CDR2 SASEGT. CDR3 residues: CASRPGTNYGYTF. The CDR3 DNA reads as TGTGCCAGCAGACCCGGGACTAACTATGGCTACACCTTC.

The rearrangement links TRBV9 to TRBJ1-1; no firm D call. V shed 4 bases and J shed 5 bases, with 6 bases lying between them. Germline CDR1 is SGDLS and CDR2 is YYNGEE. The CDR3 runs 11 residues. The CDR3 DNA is TGTGCCAGCAGCCCAGGTACTGAAGCTTTCTTT. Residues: CASSPGTEAFF.

DNA for the CDR3: TGTGCCAGCAGCGTACAGGCCTCCTACAATGAGCAGTTCTTC. This codes for CASSVQASYNEQFF. The rearrangement joins TRBV9 to TRBJ2-1; D is unresolved. There are 14 residues in the CDR3. The ends were cut back, 1 base at V and 0 bases at J, with 5 bases in the middle. Per the germline V gene, CDR1 is SGDLS and CDR2 is YYNGEE. Supplemented by reference TRBV9 and TRBJ2-1, the full variable domain reads DSGVTQTPKHLITATGQRVTLRCSPRSGDLSVYWYQQSLDQGLQFLIQYYNGEERAKGNILERFSAQQFPDLHSELNLSSLELGDSALYFCASSVQASYNEQFFGPGTRLTVL.

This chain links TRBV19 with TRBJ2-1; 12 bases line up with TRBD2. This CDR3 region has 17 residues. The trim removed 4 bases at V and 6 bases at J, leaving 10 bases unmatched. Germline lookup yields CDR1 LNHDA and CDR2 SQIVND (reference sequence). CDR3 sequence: CASSRMASGGASNEQFF. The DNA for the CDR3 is TGTGCCAGTAGTAGGATGGCTAGCGGGGGGGCCTCCAATGAGCAGTTCTTC. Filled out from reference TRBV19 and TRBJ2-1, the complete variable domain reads DGGITQSPKYLFRKEGQNVTLSCEQNLNHDAMYWYRQDPGQGLRLIYYSQIVNDFQKGDIAEGYSVSREKKESFPLTVTSAQKNPTAFYLCASSRMASGGASNEQFFGPGTRLTVL.

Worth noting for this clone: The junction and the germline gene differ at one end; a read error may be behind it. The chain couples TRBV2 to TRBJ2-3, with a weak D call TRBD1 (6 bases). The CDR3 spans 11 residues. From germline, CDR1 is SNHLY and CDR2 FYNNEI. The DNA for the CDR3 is TGTGCCAGCAGTGAATGGGGCCCCAGGGGTTTT. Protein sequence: CASSEWGPRGF.

CDR3 residues: CSGIRGYEQYF. The CDR3 DNA is TGCAGCGGGATTAGGGGGTACGAGCAGTACTTC. The chain joins TRBV29-1 to TRBJ2-7, with D tentatively TRBD1 (6 bases). The CDR3 extends over 11 amino acids. Between the trimmed V and J ends, which lost 7 bases and 4 bases, there was a span of 11 bases. Germline loops: CDR1 SQVTM, CDR2 ANQGSEA.

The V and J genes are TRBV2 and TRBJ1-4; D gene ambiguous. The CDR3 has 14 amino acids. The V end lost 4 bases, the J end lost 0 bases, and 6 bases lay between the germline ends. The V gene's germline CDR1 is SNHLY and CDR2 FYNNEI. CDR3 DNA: TGTGCCAGCAGTGGCGAGACAACTAATGAAAAACTGTTTTTT. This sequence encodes CASSGETTNEKLFF.

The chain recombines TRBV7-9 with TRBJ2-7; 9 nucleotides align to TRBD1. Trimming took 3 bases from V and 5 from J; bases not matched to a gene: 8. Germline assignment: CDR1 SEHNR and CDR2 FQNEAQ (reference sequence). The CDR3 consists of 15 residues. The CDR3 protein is CASSFGDRAGDEQYF. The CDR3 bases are TGTGCCAGCAGCTTCGGGGACAGGGCTGGGGACGAGCAGTACTTC.

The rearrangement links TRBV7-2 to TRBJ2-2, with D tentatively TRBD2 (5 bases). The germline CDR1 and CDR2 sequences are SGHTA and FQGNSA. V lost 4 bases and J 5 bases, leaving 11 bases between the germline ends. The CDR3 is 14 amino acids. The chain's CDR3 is CASSWKGETGELFF. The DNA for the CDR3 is TGTGCCAGCAGCTGGAAGGGAGAAACCGGGGAGCTGTTTTTT.

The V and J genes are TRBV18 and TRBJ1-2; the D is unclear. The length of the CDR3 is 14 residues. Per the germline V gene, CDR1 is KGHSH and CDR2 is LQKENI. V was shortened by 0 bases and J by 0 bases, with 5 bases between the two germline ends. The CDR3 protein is CASSPPYTNYGYTF. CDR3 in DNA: TGTGCCAGCTCACCACCGTACACTAACTATGGCTACACCTTC. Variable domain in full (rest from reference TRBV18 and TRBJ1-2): NAGVMQNPRHLVRRRGQEARLRCSPMKGHSHVYWYRQLPEEGLKFMVYLQKENIIDESGMPKERFSAEFPKEGPSILRIQQVVRGDSAAYFCASSPPYTNYGYTFGSGTRLTVV.

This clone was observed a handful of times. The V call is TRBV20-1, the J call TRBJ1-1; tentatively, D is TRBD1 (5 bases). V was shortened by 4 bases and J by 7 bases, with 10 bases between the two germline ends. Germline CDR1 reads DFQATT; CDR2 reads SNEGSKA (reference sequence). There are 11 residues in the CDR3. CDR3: CSAIRQGEAFF. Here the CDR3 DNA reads TGCAGTGCTATTCGGCAGGGTGAAGCTTTCTTT.

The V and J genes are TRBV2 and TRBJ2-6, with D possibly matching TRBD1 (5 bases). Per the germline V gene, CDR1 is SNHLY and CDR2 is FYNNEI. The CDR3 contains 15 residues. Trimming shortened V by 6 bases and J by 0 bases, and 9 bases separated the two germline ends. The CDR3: CASRAGSSGANVLTF. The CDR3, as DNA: TGTGCCAGCAGGGCAGGGTCCTCTGGGGCCAACGTCCTGACTTTC.

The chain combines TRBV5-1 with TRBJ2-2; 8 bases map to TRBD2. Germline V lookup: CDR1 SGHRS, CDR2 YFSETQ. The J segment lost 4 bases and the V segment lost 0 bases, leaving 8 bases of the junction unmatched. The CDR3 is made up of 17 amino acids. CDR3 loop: CASSLAPGGGTTGELFF. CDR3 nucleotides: TGCGCCAGCAGCTTGGCCCCGGGGGGGGGAACCACCGGGGAGCTGTTTTTT.

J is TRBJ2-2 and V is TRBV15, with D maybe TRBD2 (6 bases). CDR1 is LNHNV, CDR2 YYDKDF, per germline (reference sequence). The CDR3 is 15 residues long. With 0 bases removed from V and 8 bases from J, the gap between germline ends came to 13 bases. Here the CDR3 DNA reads TGTGCCACCAGCAGAGATAGGTCGGGAGAAGGGGAGCTGTTTTTT. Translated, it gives CATSRDRSGEGELFF.

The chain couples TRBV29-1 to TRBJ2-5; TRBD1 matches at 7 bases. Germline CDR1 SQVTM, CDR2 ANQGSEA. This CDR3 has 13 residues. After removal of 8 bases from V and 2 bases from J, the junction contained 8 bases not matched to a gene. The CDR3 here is CSSTPGQQETQYF. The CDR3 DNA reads TGCAGCTCAACCCCGGGACAGCAAGAGACCCAGTACTTC.

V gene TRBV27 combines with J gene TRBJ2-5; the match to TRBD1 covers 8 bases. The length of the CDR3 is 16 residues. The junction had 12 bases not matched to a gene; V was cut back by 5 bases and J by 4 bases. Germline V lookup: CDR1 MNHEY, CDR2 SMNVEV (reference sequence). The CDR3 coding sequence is TGTGCCAGCAGTACGGGACAGGCGCCGGGAATAGAGACCCAGTACTTC. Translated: CASSTGQAPGIETQYF.

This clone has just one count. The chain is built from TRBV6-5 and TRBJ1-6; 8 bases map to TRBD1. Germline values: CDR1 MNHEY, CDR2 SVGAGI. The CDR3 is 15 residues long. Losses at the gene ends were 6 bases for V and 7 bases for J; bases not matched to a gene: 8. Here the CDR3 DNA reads TGTGCCAGCAGCCGACTAGGACAGGGAAATTCACCCCTCCACTTT. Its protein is CASSRLGQGNSPLHF.

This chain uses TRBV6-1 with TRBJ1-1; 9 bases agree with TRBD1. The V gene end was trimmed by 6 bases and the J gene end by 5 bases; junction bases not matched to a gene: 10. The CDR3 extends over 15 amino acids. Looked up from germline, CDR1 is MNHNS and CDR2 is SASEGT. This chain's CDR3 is CASSPGTGFRTEAFF. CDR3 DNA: TGTGCCAGCAGCCCCGGGACAGGGTTCAGGACTGAAGCTTTCTTT.

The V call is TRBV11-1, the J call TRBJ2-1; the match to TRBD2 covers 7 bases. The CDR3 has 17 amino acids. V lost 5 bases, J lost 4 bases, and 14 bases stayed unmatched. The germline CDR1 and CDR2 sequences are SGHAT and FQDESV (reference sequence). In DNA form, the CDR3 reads TGTGCCAGCAGCCCAGAGGGTGCGGGAGTAAAGTACAATGAGCAGTTCTTC. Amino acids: CASSPEGAGVKYNEQFF.

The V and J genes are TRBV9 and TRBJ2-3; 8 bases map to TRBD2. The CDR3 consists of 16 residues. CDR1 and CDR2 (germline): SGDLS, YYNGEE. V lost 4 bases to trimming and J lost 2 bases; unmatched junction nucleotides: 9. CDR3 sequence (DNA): TGTGCCAGCAGCCCCCGGGCGGGGGGCCCCACAGATACGCAGTATTTT. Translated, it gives CASSPRAGGPTDTQYF.

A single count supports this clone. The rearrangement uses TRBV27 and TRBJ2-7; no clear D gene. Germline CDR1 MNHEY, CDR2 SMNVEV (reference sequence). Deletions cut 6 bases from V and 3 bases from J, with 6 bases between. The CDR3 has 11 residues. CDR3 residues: CASRSRYEQYF. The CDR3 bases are TGTGCCAGCAGATCCCGCTACGAGCAGTACTTC.

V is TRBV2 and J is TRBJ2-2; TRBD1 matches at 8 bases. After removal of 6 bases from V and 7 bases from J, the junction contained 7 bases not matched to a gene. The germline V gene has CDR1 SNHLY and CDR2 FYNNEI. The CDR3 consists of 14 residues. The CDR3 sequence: CASRRQGLVGELFF. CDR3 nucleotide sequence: TGTGCCAGCAGAAGACAGGGGTTGGTCGGGGAGCTGTTTTTT.

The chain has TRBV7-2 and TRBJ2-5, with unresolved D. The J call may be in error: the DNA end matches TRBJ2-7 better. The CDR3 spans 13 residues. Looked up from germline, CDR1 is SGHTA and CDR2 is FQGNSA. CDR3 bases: TGTGCCAGCAGCCTCCCCGGGTCCTACGAGCAGTACTTC. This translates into CASSLPGSYEQYF.

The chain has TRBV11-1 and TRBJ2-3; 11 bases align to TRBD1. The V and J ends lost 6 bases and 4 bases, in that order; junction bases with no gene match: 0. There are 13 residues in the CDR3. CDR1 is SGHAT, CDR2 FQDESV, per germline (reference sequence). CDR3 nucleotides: TGTGCCAGCAGGGGACAGGGGGCAGATACGCAGTATTTT. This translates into CASRGQGADTQYF.

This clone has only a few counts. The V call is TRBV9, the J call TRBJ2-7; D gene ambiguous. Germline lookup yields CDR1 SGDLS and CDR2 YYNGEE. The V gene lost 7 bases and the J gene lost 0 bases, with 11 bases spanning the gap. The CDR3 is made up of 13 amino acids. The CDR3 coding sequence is TGTGCCAGCTCTGGGCGAAACTCCTACGAGCAGTACTTC. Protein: CASSGRNSYEQYF.